These 6 T cell receptor beta chains were all obtained from the same sample, sequenced in a study of control samples from healthy donors and cancer patients. Some clones are missing from TCRdb's copy, which holds only in-frame ones; the method was immunoSEQ multiplex PCR. The sample records approximately 130,000 clones, around 86% being singletons. The sample consisted of blood. These receptors all come from a man aged 40-50 years in good health.

V usage is TRBV19 and J usage is TRBJ1-1; possible D gene TRBD1, 6 bases. Between the trimmed V and J ends, which lost 6 bases and 0 bases, there was a span of 20 bases. CDR3 length equals 17 residues. CDR1 is LNHDA, CDR2 SQIVND, per germline (reference sequence). CDR3 protein: CASSASGQNYMNTEAFF. The CDR3 nucleotides read TGTGCCAGTAGCGCTTCCGGACAGAACTACATGAACACTGAAGCTTTCTTT.

The CDR3 region is CASSFPQGTEAFF. The CDR3 DNA reads as TGTGCCAGCAGCTTCCCCCAGGGGACTGAAGCTTTCTTT. V is TRBV7-9 and J is TRBJ1-1; D may be TRBD1 (6 bases). The CDR3 is 13 residues long. Trimming took 3 bases from V and 5 from J, leaving 10 bases between them. In germline, CDR1 is SEHNR, CDR2 FQNEAQ (reference sequence).

This clone was found once. This sequence joins TRBV4-3 and TRBJ1-4; no clear D gene. V shed 6 bases and J shed 0 bases, with 20 bases lying between them. CDR3 length: 18 amino acids. CDR1 LGHNA and CDR2 YSLEER come from the germline V gene. Here the CDR3 reads CASSQEGNPLATNEKLFF. The CDR3 DNA reads as TGCGCCAGCAGTCAGGAGGGCAACCCCCTTGCAACTAATGAAAAACTGTTTTTT.

V is TRBV7-6 and J is TRBJ1-2, with D perhaps matching TRBD1 (5 bases). Germline V gene data show CDR1 as SGHVS and CDR2 as FNYEAQ. The CDR3 is 13 residues long. V was clipped by 0 bases and J by 6 bases, with 8 bases between them. CDR3 in DNA: TGTGCCAGCAGCTTAGCGGGGGTCGATGGCTACACCTTC. Amino acid sequence: CASSLAGVDGYTF.

This clone was observed a handful of times. V usage is TRBV6-5 and J usage is TRBJ2-3; 9 nucleotides align to TRBD2. The V segment lost 2 bases and the J segment 3 bases; nucleotides outside the gene matches: 3. CDR1 is MNHEY, CDR2 SVGAGI, per germline. The CDR3 loop spans 15 amino acids. The CDR3, as DNA: TGTGCCAGCAGTTACGGTCTAGCGGGGACAGATACGCAGTATTTT. This translates into CASSYGLAGTDTQYF.

The chain carries TRBV15 and TRBJ1-2, with D possibly matching TRBD1 (5 bases). With 0 bases removed from V and 8 bases from J, the gap between germline ends came to 16 bases. Germline-derived CDR1 and CDR2 are LNHNV and YYDKDF (reference sequence). The CDR3 consists of 15 residues. The chain's CDR3 is CATSRDQRGAGGYTF. The CDR3 DNA is TGTGCCACCAGCAGAGATCAAAGGGGCGCGGGGGGCTACACCTTC.